The next 12 T cell receptor beta chains were all read from a single sample in a study of blood T cell repertoires in COVID-19. This table comes from immunoSEQ multiplex PCR, and its TCRdb copy is limited to in-frame clones, with some not included. Here the sample spans 200,000 to 250,000 clones, 87% being singletons. Sequences were obtained from PBMCs or T cells enriched from blood (not recorded which). Source of these receptors: a man aged 25-45 years who had recovered from COVID-19.

V usage is TRBV28 and J usage is TRBJ1-1; the match to TRBD1 covers 9 bases. From germline, CDR1 is MDHEN and CDR2 SYDVKM. With V trimmed by 5 bases and J by 5 bases, 9 bases remained unmatched. CDR3 length: 15 residues. The CDR3 DNA reads as TGTGCCAGCAGTGGGGCCGGGACAGGGTCGACTGAAGCTTTCTTT. It translates to CASSGAGTGSTEAFF.

In DNA form, the CDR3 reads TGCAGCGTTGAAGAGAGCAGGGGGATTGAAGCTTTCTTT. This translates into CSVEESRGIEAFF. The V and J genes are TRBV29-1 and TRBJ1-1; 7 positions match TRBD1. V gave up 0 bases and J gave up 7 bases; unmatched junction bases: 5. The CDR3 is 13 residues long. Looked up from germline, CDR1 is SQVTM and CDR2 is ANQGSEA.

This clone has just a few counts. The V and J genes are TRBV27 and TRBJ2-7, with TRBD1 matching 9 bases. Germline CDR1 is MNHEY and CDR2 is SMNVEV (reference sequence). With 0 bases clipped from V and 4 bases from J, the junction kept 1 base outside the gene matches. There are 14 residues in the CDR3. The chain's CDR3 is CASSLSDRGYEQYF. The DNA for the CDR3 is TGTGCCAGCAGTTTATCTGACAGGGGGTACGAGCAGTACTTC.

The J gene is TRBJ1-2, the V gene TRBV5-5; D remains ambiguous. Germline V gene sequence: CDR1 SGHKS, CDR2 YYEKEE (reference sequence). This CDR3 has 14 residues. Trimming removed 7 bases from V and 0 bases from J, with 13 bases in between. The CDR3: CASARGRANYGYTF. The DNA for the CDR3 is TGTGCCAGCGCCCGGGGTAGGGCTAACTATGGCTACACCTTC.

V and J are TRBV5-1 and TRBJ1-6; 8 nucleotides match TRBD1. The germline CDR1 and CDR2 sequences are SGHRS and YFSETQ. The J segment lost 5 bases and the V segment lost 1 base, leaving 2 bases of the junction unmatched. The length of the CDR3 is 15 residues. The CDR3 DNA sequence: TGCGCCAGCAGCTTGACAGGGGGGAATAATTCACCCCTCCACTTT. As protein: CASSLTGGNNSPLHF.

The chain has TRBV5-1 and TRBJ1-5, with D possibly TRBD1 on 5 matching bases. Between the trimmed V and J ends, which lost 0 bases and 7 bases, there was a span of 11 bases. CDR1 is SGHRS, CDR2 YFSETQ, per germline. The CDR3 is 14 amino acids. The CDR3 nucleotides read TGCGCCAGCAGCTTGGACGGGGAGGGGCAGCCCCAGCATTTT. Translated, it gives CASSLDGEGQPQHF.

The J gene is TRBJ2-1, the V gene TRBV13; 7 positions agree with TRBD2. The V segment lost 4 bases and the J segment 10 bases; nucleotides outside the gene matches: 7. This CDR3 spans 13 amino acids. The germline V gene encodes CDR1 PRHDT and CDR2 FYEKMQ (reference sequence). CDR3 sequence (DNA): TGTGCCAGCAGCTCCAGGCCGGGACTAGAGCAGTTCTTC. The encoded protein is CASSSRPGLEQFF.

The rearrangement uses TRBV9 and TRBJ2-1; 7 nucleotides align to TRBD1. The CDR3 is 14 residues long. CDR1 and CDR2 from the germline V gene are SGDLS and YYNGEE. V lost 3 bases and J lost 4; bases outside the gene matches: 4. CDR3 region: CASSAGQLYNEQFF. The CDR3 DNA follows: TGTGCCAGCAGCGCGGGACAGCTATACAATGAGCAGTTCTTC.

This chain joins TRBV7-9 and TRBJ1-5; TRBD1 aligns across 9 bases. Germline trimming cut 3 bases from V and 1 base from J; bases unmatched to any gene: 1. The CDR3 length is 15 residues. Germline V gene lookup returns CDR1 SEHNR and CDR2 FQNEAQ (reference sequence). The CDR3 region is CASSLGTGSNQPQHF. CDR3 DNA sequence: TGTGCCAGCAGCTTGGGGACAGGGAGCAATCAGCCCCAGCATTTT.

The rearrangement links TRBV5-4 to TRBJ2-7; D not certain. V was shortened by 2 bases and J by 6 bases, with 9 bases between the two germline ends. CDR1 SGHNT and CDR2 YYREEE come from the germline V gene (reference sequence). The CDR3 runs to 12 residues. The CDR3: CASSLSVSEQYF. The CDR3 bases are TGTGCCAGCAGCTTATCAGTGTCCGAGCAGTACTTC.

This rearrangement joins TRBV28 to TRBJ2-1, with D possibly TRBD2 on 7 matching bases. The CDR3 has 16 residues. CDR1 and CDR2 (germline): MDHEN, SYDVKM. V gave up 5 bases and J gave up 1 base, with 15 bases separating them. The CDR3 loop reads CASSGGGRGSYNEQFF. As DNA, the CDR3 is TGTGCCAGCAGTGGGGGGGGCAGAGGGTCCTACAATGAGCAGTTCTTC.

This clone appeared a few times. The chain links TRBV28 to TRBJ1-1; perhaps TRBD1 as D (6 bases). V was shortened by 4 bases and J by 1 base, with 10 bases between the two germline ends. CDR1 and CDR2 from the germline V gene are MDHEN and SYDVKM. The CDR3 covers 14 residues. The CDR3 protein is CASSSGQQNTEAFF. As DNA, the CDR3 is TGTGCCAGCAGTTCAGGACAGCAGAACACTGAAGCTTTCTTT.